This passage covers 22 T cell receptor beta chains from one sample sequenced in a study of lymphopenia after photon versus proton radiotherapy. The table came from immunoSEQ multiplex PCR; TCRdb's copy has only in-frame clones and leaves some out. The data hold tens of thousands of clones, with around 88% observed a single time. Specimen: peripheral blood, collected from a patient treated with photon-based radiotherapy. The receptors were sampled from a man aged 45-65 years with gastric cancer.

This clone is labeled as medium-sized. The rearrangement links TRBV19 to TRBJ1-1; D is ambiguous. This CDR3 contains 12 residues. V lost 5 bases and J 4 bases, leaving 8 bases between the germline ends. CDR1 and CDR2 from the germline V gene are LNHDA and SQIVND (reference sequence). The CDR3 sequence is CASSSLGTEAFF. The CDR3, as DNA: TGTGCCAGTAGTTCCCTAGGCACTGAAGCTTTCTTT.

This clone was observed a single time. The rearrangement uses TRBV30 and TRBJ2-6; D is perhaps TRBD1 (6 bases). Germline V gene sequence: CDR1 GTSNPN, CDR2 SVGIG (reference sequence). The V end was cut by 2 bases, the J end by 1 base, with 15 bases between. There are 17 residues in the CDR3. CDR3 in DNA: TGTGCCTGGAGTCCTACAGGGAGAAGGTCTGGGGCCAACGTCCTGACTTTC. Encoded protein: CAWSPTGRRSGANVLTF.

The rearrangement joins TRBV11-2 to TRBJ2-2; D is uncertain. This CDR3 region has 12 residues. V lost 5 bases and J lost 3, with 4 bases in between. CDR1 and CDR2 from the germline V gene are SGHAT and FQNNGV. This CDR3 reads CASSGYTGELFF. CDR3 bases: TGTGCCAGCAGCGGGTACACCGGGGAGCTGTTTTTT.

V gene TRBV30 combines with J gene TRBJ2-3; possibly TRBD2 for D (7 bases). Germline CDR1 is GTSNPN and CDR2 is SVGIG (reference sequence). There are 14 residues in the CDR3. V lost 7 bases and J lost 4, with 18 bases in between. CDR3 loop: CASQSGGRADTQYF. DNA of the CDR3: TGTGCCTCGCAATCGGGGGGCAGGGCAGATACGCAGTATTTT. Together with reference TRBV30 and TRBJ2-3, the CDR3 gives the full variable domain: SQTIHQWPATLVQPVGSPLSLECTVEGTSNPNLYWYRQAAGRGLQLLFYSVGIGQISSEVPQNLSASRPQDRQFILSSKKLLLSDSGFYLCASQSGGRADTQYFGPGTRLTVL.

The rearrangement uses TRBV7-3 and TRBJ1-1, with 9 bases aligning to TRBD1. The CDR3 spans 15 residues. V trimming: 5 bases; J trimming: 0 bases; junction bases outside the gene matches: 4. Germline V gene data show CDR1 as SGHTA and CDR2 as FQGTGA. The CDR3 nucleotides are TGTGCCAGCAGCCCCGGGACAGGGATGAACACTGAAGCTTTCTTT. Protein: CASSPGTGMNTEAFF. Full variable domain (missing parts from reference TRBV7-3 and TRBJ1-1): GAGVSQTPSNKVTEKGKYVELRCDPISGHTALYWYRQSLGQGPEFLIYFQGTGAADDSGLPNDRFFAVRPEGSVSTLKIQRTERGDSAVYLCASSPGTGMNTEAFFGQGTRLTVV.

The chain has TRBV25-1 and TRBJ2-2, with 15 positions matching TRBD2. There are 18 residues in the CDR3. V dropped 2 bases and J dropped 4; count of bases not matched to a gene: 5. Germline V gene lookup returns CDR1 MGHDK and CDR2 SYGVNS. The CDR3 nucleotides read TGTGCCAGCAGTGAAAGGGGACTAGCGGGAGGAGGCACCGGGGAGCTGTTTTTT. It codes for CASSERGLAGGGTGELFF. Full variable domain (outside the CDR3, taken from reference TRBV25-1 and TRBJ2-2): EADIYQTPRYLVIGTGKKITLECSQTMGHDKMYWYQQDPGMELHLIHYSYGVNSTEKGDLSSESTVSRIRTEHFPLTLESARPSHTSQYLCASSERGLAGGGTGELFFGEGSRLTVL.

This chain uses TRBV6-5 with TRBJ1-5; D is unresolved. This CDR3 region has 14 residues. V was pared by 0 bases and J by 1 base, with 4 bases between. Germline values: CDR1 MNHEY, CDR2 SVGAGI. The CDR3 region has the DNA TGTGCCAGCAGTTACTCGATGAGCAATCAGCCCCAGCATTTT. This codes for CASSYSMSNQPQHF.

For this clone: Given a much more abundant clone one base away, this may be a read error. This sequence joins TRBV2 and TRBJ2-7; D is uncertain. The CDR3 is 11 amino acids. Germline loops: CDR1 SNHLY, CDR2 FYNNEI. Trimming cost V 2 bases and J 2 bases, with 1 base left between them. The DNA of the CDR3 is TGTGCCAGCAGTGAAACCTACGAGCAGTACTTC. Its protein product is CASSETYEQYF.

The CDR3 is CASSLLAVPSDTQYF. As DNA, the CDR3 is TGCGCCAGCAGCTTACTAGCGGTTCCCAGTGATACGCAGTATTTT. The chain is built from TRBV5-1 and TRBJ2-3; 8 nucleotides agree with TRBD2. This CDR3 spans 15 amino acids. The J segment lost 6 bases and the V segment lost 2 bases, leaving 8 bases of the junction unmatched. CDR1 is SGHRS, CDR2 YFSETQ, per germline.

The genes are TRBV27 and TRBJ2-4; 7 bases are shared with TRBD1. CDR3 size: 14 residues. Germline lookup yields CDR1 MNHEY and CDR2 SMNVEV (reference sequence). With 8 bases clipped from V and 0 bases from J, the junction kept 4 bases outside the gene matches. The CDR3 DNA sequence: TGTGCCAGCTTTGAGGGGGCAGCCAAAAACATTCAGTACTTC. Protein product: CASFEGAAKNIQYF.

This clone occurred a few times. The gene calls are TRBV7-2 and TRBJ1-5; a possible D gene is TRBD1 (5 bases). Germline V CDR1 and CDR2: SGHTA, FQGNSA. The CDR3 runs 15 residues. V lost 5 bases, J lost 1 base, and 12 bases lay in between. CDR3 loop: CASSPRGGSNQPQHF. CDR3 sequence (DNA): TGTGCCAGCAGCCCCCGGGGGGGAAGCAATCAGCCCCAGCATTTT. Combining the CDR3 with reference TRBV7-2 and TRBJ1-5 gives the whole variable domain GAGVSQSPSNKVTEKGKDVELRCDPISGHTALYWYRQSLGQGLEFLIYFQGNSAPDKSGLPSDRFSAERTGGSVSTLTIQRTQQEDSAVYLCASSPRGGSNQPQHFGDGTRLSIL.

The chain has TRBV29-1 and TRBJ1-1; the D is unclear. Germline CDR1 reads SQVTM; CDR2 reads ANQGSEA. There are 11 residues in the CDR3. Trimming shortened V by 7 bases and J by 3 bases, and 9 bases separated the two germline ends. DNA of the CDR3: TGCAGCGCGGTAGGGCACACTGAAGCTTTCTTT. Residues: CSAVGHTEAFF.

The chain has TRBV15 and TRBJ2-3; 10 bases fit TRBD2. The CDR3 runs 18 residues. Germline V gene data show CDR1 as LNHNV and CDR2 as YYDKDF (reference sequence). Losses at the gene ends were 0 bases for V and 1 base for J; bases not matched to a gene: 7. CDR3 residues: CATSRDPTSGRGTDTQYF. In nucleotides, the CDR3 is TGTGCCACCAGCAGAGACCCGACTAGCGGGCGGGGCACAGATACGCAGTATTTT.

The CDR3 here is CASSPTVGGYEKLFF. The CDR3 DNA reads as TGTGCCAGCAGTCCCACGGTAGGGGGCTATGAAAAACTGTTTTTT. The V and J genes are TRBV27 and TRBJ1-4; TRBD1 matches 7 bases. The length of the CDR3 is 15 residues. J lost 6 bases, V lost 5 bases, and 9 bases had no gene match. Germline loops: CDR1 MNHEY, CDR2 SMNVEV (reference sequence). Filled out from reference TRBV27 and TRBJ1-4, the complete variable domain reads EAQVTQNPRYLITVTGKKLTVTCSQNMNHEYMSWYRQDPGLGLRQIYYSMNVEVTDKGDVPEGYKVSRKEKRNFPLILESPSPNQTSLYFCASSPTVGGYEKLFFGSGTQLSVL.

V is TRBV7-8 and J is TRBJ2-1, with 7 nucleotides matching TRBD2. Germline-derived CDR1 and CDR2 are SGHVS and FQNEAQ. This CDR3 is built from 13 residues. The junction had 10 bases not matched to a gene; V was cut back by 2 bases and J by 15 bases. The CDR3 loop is CASSLTERDRLFF. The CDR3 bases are TGTGCCAGCAGCTTAACAGAGCGGGACCGCTTGTTCTTC.

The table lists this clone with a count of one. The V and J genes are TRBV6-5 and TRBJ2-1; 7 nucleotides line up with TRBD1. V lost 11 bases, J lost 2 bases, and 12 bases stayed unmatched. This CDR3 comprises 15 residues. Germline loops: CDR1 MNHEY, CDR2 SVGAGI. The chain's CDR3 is CAPTRRTGAYNEQFF. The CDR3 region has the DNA TGTGCCCCCACCAGGCGGACAGGAGCCTACAATGAGCAGTTCTTC.

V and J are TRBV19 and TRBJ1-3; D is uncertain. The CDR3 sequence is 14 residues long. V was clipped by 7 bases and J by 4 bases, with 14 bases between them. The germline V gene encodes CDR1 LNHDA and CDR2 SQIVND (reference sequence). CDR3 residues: CASIAGRTGNTIYF. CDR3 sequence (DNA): TGTGCCAGTATAGCTGGCCGGACGGGAAACACCATATATTTT.

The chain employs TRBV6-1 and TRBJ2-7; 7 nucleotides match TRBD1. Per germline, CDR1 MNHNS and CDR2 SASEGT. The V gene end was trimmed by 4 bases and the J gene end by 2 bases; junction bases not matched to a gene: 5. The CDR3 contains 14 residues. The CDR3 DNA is TGTGCCAGCAGTGGACTGACAGGGCCCTACGAGCAGTACTTC. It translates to CASSGLTGPYEQYF.

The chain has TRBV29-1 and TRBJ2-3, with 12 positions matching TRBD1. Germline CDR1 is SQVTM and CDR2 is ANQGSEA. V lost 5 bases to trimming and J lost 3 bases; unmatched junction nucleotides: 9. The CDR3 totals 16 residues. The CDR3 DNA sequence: TGCAGCGTTTCCGGGACAGGGGGCGTAAAGACAGATACGCAGTATTTT. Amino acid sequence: CSVSGTGGVKTDTQYF.

CDR3 loop: CASSPPLLAGETDTQYF. DNA of the CDR3: TGTGCCAGCTCACCCCCTCTATTGGCGGGAGAGACAGATACGCAGTATTTT. This sequence joins TRBV18 and TRBJ2-3; 7 bases match TRBD2. Germline lookup yields CDR1 KGHSH and CDR2 LQKENI. V shed 3 bases, J shed 3 bases, and the junction held 12 bases outside the gene matches. The CDR3 covers 17 residues.

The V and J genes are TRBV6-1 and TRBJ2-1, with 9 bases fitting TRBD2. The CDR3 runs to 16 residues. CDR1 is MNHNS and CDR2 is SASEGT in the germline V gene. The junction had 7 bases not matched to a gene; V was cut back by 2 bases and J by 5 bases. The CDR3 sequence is CASSEWASGKDNEQFF. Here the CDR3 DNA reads TGTGCCAGCAGTGAATGGGCTAGCGGGAAAGACAATGAGCAGTTCTTC.

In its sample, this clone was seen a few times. CDR3 protein: CASSLDGVRGTSGNTDTQYF. The CDR3 DNA reads TGTGCCAGCAGCTTAGATGGGGTACGGGGGACTAGCGGGAACACAGATACGCAGTATTTT. V is TRBV11-2 and J is TRBJ2-3; TRBD2 agrees at 13 bases. Per germline, CDR1 SGHAT and CDR2 FQNNGV. This CDR3 contains 20 residues. With V trimmed by 0 bases and J by 2 bases, 11 bases remained unmatched.